This TCR beta chain was recovered during a study of early T cells in non-severe SARS-CoV-2 infection. Study summary: From unsorted whole blood, bulk RNA was sequenced, and the chains remained unpaired. Study-level points and caveats: Private and CD4 specificities were missed by VDJdb matching, which favored anti-spike CD8 responses.

Ten or more counts support this clonotype. What it binds is unknown. The V and J ends lost 5 bases and 12 bases, in that order; junction bases with no gene match: 6. The CDR3 is 11 residues long. The germline gives CDR1 DFQATT, CDR2 SNEGSKA (reference sequence). Researchers attached unique molecular identifiers to individual cDNA molecules. MiXCR was run by TCRdb on the 5' RACE reads, yielding one entry per CDR3 protein. Of fewer than 40,000 distinct CDR3 sequences listed, about 5.8% are singletons. J is TRBJ2-1 and V is TRBV20-1; 8 positions match TRBD2. This sequence was found in an adult who was a healthcare worker with PCR-confirmed SARS-CoV-2 infection or an uninfected control (not recorded which). The sample taken for sequencing was whole blood. The CDR3 sequence is CSALSGSWQFF. The CDR3, as DNA: TGCAGTGCTCTAAGCGGGAGTTGGCAGTTCTTC.